Included here is one T cell receptor beta chain sequence, with context. The target antigen is unknown. The record originates from a study of beta chain features in type 1 diabetes. Study details: In age, gender and cell yields, patients were similar to healthy donors.

The CDR3 runs to 15 residues. Germline CDR1 MNHEY, CDR2 SVGAGI. With V trimmed by 5 bases and J by 1 base, 6 bases remained unmatched. Study-level results: Patients showed naive, central memory and Treg TCRB repertoires that appeared more similar than those of healthy donors. Moderate but significant shortening of TCRB CDR3s was recorded in all four CD4+ subsets from Type 1 diabetes patients. Individuals with type 1 diabetes displayed fewer insertions and more deletions at VDJ junctions.

Expressed TCRB transcripts were sequenced, since all the RNA that had been isolated was reverse transcribed. Clones were sequenced by immunoSEQ multiplex PCR, and TCRdb holds only the in-frame ones, with some missing. There are roughly 140,000 clones in the sample; around 10% occur only once, and roughly 1.9% lies in the top ten. The receptor's source is a man in his late teens or twenties in good health. Input material: central memory CD4+ T cells from blood. The chain joins TRBV6-5 to TRBJ2-3; 7 bases are shared with TRBD1. CDR3 amino acids: CASSAPGTGTDTQYF. The CDR3 DNA reads as TGTGCCAGCAGTGCCCCCGGGACAGGCACAGATACGCAGTATTTT.